This is a list of T cell receptor beta chains from one sample in a study of cytomegalovirus exposure and HLA in healthy donors. Assay used: immunoSEQ multiplex PCR; TCRdb lists only in-frame clones, some missing. Among 130,000 or so clones listed, roughly 80% were seen once. The sequencing sample was made of PBMCs. The receptors were gathered from a man aged 25-40 years in good health and CMV-seronegative. The CDR3 runs from the conserved cysteine through the conserved F or W. A D gene is named only where the DNA matches it firmly. Expanded clones are given a class, and other clones once, few, many or no size at all.

d_call | j_call | v_call | clone_size | cdr3_nt | cdr3_aa
TRBD1 | TRBJ1-1 | TRBV7-2 | - | TGTGCCAGCAGCATTGCAGGGGGCCTGAACACTGAAGCTTTCTTT | CASSIAGGLNTEAFF
TRBD1 | TRBJ2-7 | TRBV29-1 | - | TGCAGCGCCCGACAGGGTTCCTACGAGCAGTACTTC | CSARQGSYEQYF
- | TRBJ1-1 | TRBV6-1 | - | TGTGCCAGCAGTCCTGTAATAGAAGCTTTCTTT | CASSPVIEAFF
TRBD2 | TRBJ2-5 | TRBV5-1 | - | TGCGCCAGCAGCTTGGCGGGGGGCCAAGAGACCCAGTACTTC | CASSLAGGQETQYF
TRBD1 | TRBJ2-3 | TRBV7-9 | once | TGTTCCAGCACCTCCCCCTCCGGGACAGGGACCTCAGATACGCAGTATTTT | CSSTSPSGTGTSDTQYF
- | TRBJ2-1 | TRBV15 | - | TGTGCCACCAGTCTTGACAATGAGCAGTTCTTC | CATSLDNEQFF
- | TRBJ1-1 | TRBV7-2 | - | TGTGCCAGCAGCCTTACAGGGAACACTGAAGCTTTCTTT | CASSLTGNTEAFF
- | TRBJ2-5 | TRBV7-2 | - | TGTGCCAGCAGGCACGAAGTGGGGGGGCACAGGGAGACCCAGTACTTC | CASRHEVGGHRETQYF
- | TRBJ2-2 | TRBV4-1 | - | TGCGCCAGCAGCCAAGGGTTAGAAACCGGGGAGCTGTTTTTT | CASSQGLETGELFF
TRBD1 | TRBJ1-4 | TRBV27 | - | TGTGCCAAGCCTATGAGGGGACAGGGGGCGCTTTTTGGGGAAAAACTGTTTTTT | CAKPMRGQGALFGEKLFF
- | TRBJ2-3 | TRBV2 | once | TGTGCCAGCAGTTTTCTGGGGGAGGGACACACAGATACGCAGTATTTT | CASSFLGEGHTDTQYF
TRBD1 | TRBJ1-2 | TRBV28 | once | TGTGCCAGCAGTCCCCTGGGACAGGGCGCCAACTATGGCTACACCTTC | CASSPLGQGANYGYTF
TRBD1 | TRBJ1-6 | TRBV13 | - | TGTGCCAGCAGCCCGAGGACAGGGGGTAATTCACCCCTCCACTTT | CASSPRTGGNSPLHF
- | TRBJ2-6 | TRBV5-1 | once | TGCGCCAGCTGCTTTAGTGGGGCCAACGTCCTGACTTTC | CASCFSGANVLTF
TRBD1 | TRBJ1-2 | TRBV2 | - | TGTGCCAGCAGTGATGACAGGGAGATGGGAGGCTACACCTTC | CASSDDREMGGYTF
TRBD2 | TRBJ2-7 | TRBV19 | - | TGTGCCAGTTCTTTAGCGGGGGCAACCTACGAGCAGTACTTC | CASSLAGATYEQYF
TRBD1 | TRBJ1-2 | TRBV5-1 | - | TGCGCCAGCAGCTTGAGGACAGGTGCCTATGGCTACACCTTC | CASSLRTGAYGYTF
TRBD2 | TRBJ2-5 | TRBV6-1 | - | TGTGCCAGCAGGAACAGCGGGGGAGGGGAGACCCAGTACTTC | CASRNSGGGETQYF
- | TRBJ1-2 | TRBV15 | - | TGTGCCACCAGCAGAGCTCAACAGGGCGGGGGAGCAATTAACTATGGCTACACCTTC | CATSRAQQGGGAINYGYTF
- | TRBJ2-4 | TRBV5-1 | - | TGCGCCAGCAGCTTGGGACCGGGAACGGCCAAAAACATTCAGTACTTC | CASSLGPGTAKNIQYF
TRBD2 | TRBJ2-3 | TRBV10-2 | - | TGCGCCAGCAGGGAAGCGGGGGATACGCAGTATTTT | CASREAGDTQYF
TRBD1 | TRBJ2-7 | TRBV7-2 | - | TGTGCCAGCAGCTTAGTGACAGGGAGCTACGAGCAGTACTTC | CASSLVTGSYEQYF
TRBD1 | TRBJ1-3 | TRBV28 | once | TGTGCCAGCAGCTCACTCACAGGGACAGGGGAGAACACCATATATTTT | CASSSLTGTGENTIYF
- | TRBJ2-7 | TRBV13 | - | TGTGCCAGCAGCCCCGACAGGTCTGGCGAGCAGTACTTC | CASSPDRSGEQYF
TRBD1 | TRBJ2-7 | TRBV27 | - | TGTGCCAGCAGTCCCCGGACAGGGATTCGCGAGCAGTACTTC | CASSPRTGIREQYF
- | TRBJ2-7 | TRBV28 | - | TGTGCCAGCAGTTTGGGCAGGGGAGACGAGCAGTACTTC | CASSLGRGDEQYF
TRBD1 | TRBJ1-6 | TRBV27 | - | TGTGCCAGCACCCCCCTGACAGGGGGTAATTCACCCCTCCACTTT | CASTPLTGGNSPLHF
- | TRBJ2-1 | TRBV6-1 | - | TGTGCCAGCAGGGACATCTCCTACAATGAGCAGTTCTTC | CASRDISYNEQFF
TRBD1 | TRBJ2-1 | TRBV11-3 | - | TGTGCCAGCAGCTTCAGGGGCGGGACAGGGGGCCACAATGAGCAGTTCTTC | CASSFRGGTGGHNEQFF
- | TRBJ1-1 | TRBV7-9 | - | TGTTCCAGCAGTTTTCTCCTGGAGACTGAAGCTTTCTTT | CSSSFLLETEAFF
TRBD2 | TRBJ2-7 | TRBV7-2 | - | TGTGCCAGCAGCGCTAAGGGACTAGCGCTTTCCTACGAGCAGTACTTC | CASSAKGLALSYEQYF
TRBD1 | TRBJ1-2 | TRBV5-1 | - | TGCGCCAGCAGCCCGGGACAGGGAAACTATGGCTACACCTTC | CASSPGQGNYGYTF
- | TRBJ1-6 | TRBV19 | - | TGTGCCAGTCAGGGCGTTGAGTATAATTCACCCCTCCACTTT | CASQGVEYNSPLHF
- | TRBJ2-3 | TRBV27 | - | TGTGCCAGCAGTTCAAGGGAGAGCACAGATACGCAGTATTTT | CASSSRESTDTQYF
TRBD2 | TRBJ2-1 | TRBV4-2 | - | TGTGCCAGCAGCCAAGAAGCTAGCGGGGTTTCCAATGAGCAGTTCTTC | CASSQEASGVSNEQFF
TRBD1 | TRBJ1-4 | TRBV25-1 | - | TGTGCCAGCAGTGAATACGCAGGGGGCGGAAAAACTAATGAAAAACTGTTTTTT | CASSEYAGGGKTNEKLFF
- | TRBJ2-7 | TRBV6-5 | - | TGTGCCAGCAGTTACTCACTAGCCACTTCCTACGAGCAGTACTTC | CASSYSLATSYEQYF